This paragraph reports one T cell receptor (beta chain). Its specificity is not known. These data originate in a study of cytomegalovirus exposure and HLA in healthy donors. The junction had 9 bases not matched to a gene; V was cut back by 4 bases and J by 7 bases. Germline CDR1 is PRHDT and CDR2 is FYEKMQ (reference sequence). The CDR3 loop spans 16 amino acids. Study conclusions and caveats: Later genetic work tied a missense DCLRE1C variant to beta-chain V and J trimming. Serostatus for CMV was the only available immune exposure information.

The PCR ran on 60 Vbeta and 13 Jbeta primers. Some clones are missing from TCRdb's copy, which holds only in-frame ones; the method was immunoSEQ multiplex PCR. The data show tens of thousands of clones, about 72% seen once. Sample: PBMCs. The chain combines TRBV13 with TRBJ2-3, with TRBD2 matching over 12 bases. The sequence came from a man aged 50 to 59 in good health and CMV-seropositive. As DNA, the CDR3 is TGTGCCAGCAGCTCCTCTAGCGGGGGGGCACGATATACGCAGTATTTT. This translates into CASSSSSGGARYTQYF.